The sequence of this T cell receptor (beta chain) was determined in a study of T-cell reconstitution after alpha-beta-depleted transplantation in children. Study observations and caveats: Certain patients had high TCRbeta diversity at day 60, and it came from recipient T cells and thymic progenitors that survived. Most T-cell counts and diversity one year after the transplant came from T cells that were newly produced.

The TCRbeta library incorporated unique molecular identifiers. TCRdb fed the PCR reads into MiXCR, producing one record per CDR3 protein. The profile shows just over 950,000 distinct CDR3 sequences, less than 30% of them singletons. The table lists this clonotype with a few counts. Its antigen remains unidentified. V shed 4 bases, J shed 2 bases, and the junction held 12 bases outside the gene matches. Germline loops: CDR1 MDHEN, CDR2 SYDVKM. The length of the CDR3 is 17 residues. The material was PBMCs, mostly from graft donor cells, obtained 360 days after TCRalphabeta/CD19-depleted stem cell transplant. This sequence was found in a boy younger than two who had a stem cell transplant for SCID, so the T cells may come from the graft donor. This rearrangement joins TRBV28 to TRBJ2-3; 7 positions match TRBD2. The CDR3 DNA reads as TGTGCCAGCAGTTCGGCGAGGGGAGCGGGGAACACAGATACGCAGTATTTT. Translating gives CASSSARGAGNTDTQYF.